This paragraph covers one T cell receptor beta chain sequence. Its specificity is not known. During its preparation, the TCRbeta library received unique molecular identifiers. TCRdb called the PCR reads again in MiXCR, with one record for every CDR3 protein. In the table there are about 830,000 distinct CDR3 sequences, 16% of which are singletons. This sample is drawn from a study of T-cell reconstitution after alpha-beta-depleted transplantation in children. Study-wide results and caveats: Most T-cell counts and diversity one year after the transplant came from T cells that were newly produced. The study reportedly traced alpha-beta T cells about two months after transplant to several hundred expanded graft clones.

The germline V gene has CDR1 DFQATT and CDR2 SNEGSKA (reference sequence). The length of the CDR3 is 14 residues. Deletions cut 5 bases from V and 6 bases from J, with 17 bases between. The V call is TRBV20-1, the J call TRBJ2-1; either TRBD1 or TRBD2 may fit D (5 bases each). This material consisted of PBMCs, mostly from graft donor cells, taken 360 days after TCRalphabeta/CD19-depleted stem cell transplant. This clonotype was sampled from a male patient aged 5 to 17 who had a stem cell transplant for acute lymphoblastic leukemia, so the T cells may come from the graft donor. For the CDR3, the DNA is TGCAGTGCTCCCCATACCCCGGGGCTCAATGAGCAGTTCTTC. Encoded protein: CSAPHTPGLNEQFF.